The 2 T cell receptor beta chains below all came from one sample that was sequenced in a study of shared clonotypes between healthy human individuals (TCRdb year 2020). Preparation of the library involved the immunoSEQ multiplex PCR assay. TCRdb took this table from immuneACCESS and kept in-frame rearrangements with V and J called. Such tables lack part of the clones; where checked against another copy, unresolved V genes explain under half of the gap, and the rest is unexplained. The sample table records a few million clones; approximately 95% of these occur just once. 0.39% of the sample goes to the ten largest clones. Sequencing was carried out using naive CD4+ T cells from PBMCs. The sample's cell subset or site label is to be understood as: CD45RA+ positively selected. These receptors originate from a man between 18 and 29 years old in good health. Some clones in this sample may be carry-over from other donors' samples.

This clone came up once. This chain uses TRBV5-1 with TRBJ1-1; D not certain. Trimming shortened V by 1 base and J by 7 bases, and 11 bases separated the two germline ends. The germline CDR1 and CDR2 sequences are SGHRS and YFSETQ. The CDR3 spans 13 residues. The CDR3 DNA reads as TGCGCCAGCAGCTTGCCGGGGTCTGGTGAAGCTTTCTTT. Protein sequence: CASSLPGSGEAFF.

V and J are TRBV15 and TRBJ1-2; 7 bases match TRBD1. Trimming removed 2 bases from V and 5 bases from J; junction bases left unmatched: 2. The CDR3 length is 13 residues. From germline, CDR1 is LNHNV and CDR2 YYDKDF (reference sequence). The CDR3: CATSRSTGYGYTF. The CDR3 bases are TGTGCCACCAGCAGATCGACAGGGTATGGCTACACCTTC.